This TCR beta chain came from a study of blood T cell repertoires in COVID-19. Study summary: The United States, Italy and Spain supplied acute and convalescent COVID-19 samples. T cells, B-cell-depleted T cells, or PBMCs supplied cDNA or gDNA.

CDR1 SGHRS and CDR2 YFSETQ come from the germline V gene. The ends were cut back, 0 bases at V and 2 bases at J, with 11 bases in the middle. The CDR3 totals 15 residues. In the original processing: Estimated nucleated cell counts came from reference gene primer amplification. Assay used: immunoSEQ multiplex PCR; TCRdb lists only in-frame clones, some missing. The V and J calls and the clone size are those of that table, but D and trimming were determined from the DNA. The sample has about 210,000 clones; 80% to 90% are singletons. Sequencing used peripheral blood. The rearrangement links TRBV5-1 to TRBJ2-5, with a tentative D call TRBD1 (6 bases). The TCR was taken from a man aged 60 to 75 who had recovered from COVID-19. The CDR3 region is CASSLENRAQETQYF. The CDR3 region has the DNA TGCGCCAGCAGCTTGGAAAACAGGGCACAAGAGACCCAGTACTTC.